A single sample is the source of the 28 T cell receptor beta chains below, sequenced in a study of OX40 agonist ivuxolimab in advanced cancers. The receptor library was made with the immunoSEQ multiplex PCR assay. What TCRdb holds here is the immuneACCESS table cut down to in-frame rearrangements. Part of the clones is not present; checked against another copy, under half of the missing clones reflect an unresolved V gene, and the others are unexplained. The sample table holds 70,000 or so clones, of which over 75% were seen once. The top ten hold less than 7.5% of the sample. Sequenced here: CD4+ or CD8+ T cells sorted from blood, sampled in a trial of the OX40 agonist ivuxolimab. The receptors come from an adult with an advanced solid tumor such as melanoma, head and neck, liver or kidney cancer.

The V and J genes are TRBV5-6 and TRBJ1-1; 10 nucleotides align to TRBD1. Germline V gene data show CDR1 as SGHDT and CDR2 as YYEEEE. Trimming cost V 3 bases and J 3 bases; bases outside gene matches: 5. The length of the CDR3 is 15 residues. In nucleotides, the CDR3 is TGTGCCAGCAGCTCTGGGACAGGGGTGGACACTGAAGCTTTCTTT. This translates into CASSSGTGVDTEAFF.

The V call is TRBV15, the J call TRBJ2-7; 9 bases align to TRBD1. The germline V gene encodes CDR1 LNHNV and CDR2 YYDKDF (reference sequence). CDR3 length: 15 amino acids. The V gene end was trimmed by 3 bases and the J gene end by 7 bases; junction bases not matched to a gene: 10. The chain's CDR3 is CATSRGPGQGEEQYF. The CDR3 DNA follows: TGTGCCACCAGCAGGGGCCCGGGACAGGGTGAGGAGCAGTACTTC.

The chain uses TRBV5-4 and TRBJ2-7; 10 bases map to TRBD2. The V segment lost 0 bases and the J segment 4 bases; nucleotides outside the gene matches: 4. Germline-derived CDR1 and CDR2 are SGHNT and YYREEE (reference sequence). The CDR3 loop spans 15 amino acids. DNA for the CDR3: TGTGCCAGCAGCTTGGCTAGCGGGGGCGTTTACGAGCAGTACTTC. Translation gives CASSLASGGVYEQYF.

This clone was seen a handful of times. The rearrangement uses TRBV4-1 and TRBJ1-1, with a weak D call TRBD1 (6 bases). Trimming stripped 4 bases from V and 0 bases from J, with 12 bases between. This CDR3 contains 15 residues. Per germline, CDR1 MGHRA and CDR2 YSYEKL. CDR3 sequence reads: CASSPKTGVNTEAFF. DNA for the CDR3: TGCGCCAGCAGCCCGAAGACAGGAGTGAACACTGAAGCTTTCTTT.

V is TRBV29-1 and J is TRBJ2-2; D assignment may be TRBD1 or TRBD2 (5 bases each). The CDR3 covers 13 residues. Deletions cut 8 bases from V and 2 bases from J, with 12 bases between. Germline V CDR1 and CDR2: SQVTM, ANQGSEA. CDR3 nucleotide sequence: TGCAGCCCTGAGGGGCGAAACACCGGGGAGCTGTTTTTT. It codes for CSPEGRNTGELFF.

The J gene is TRBJ2-5, the V gene TRBV7-9; TRBD2 matches 8 bases. Germline trimming cut 5 bases from V and 11 bases from J; bases unmatched to any gene: 13. This CDR3 comprises 14 residues. Germline V CDR1 and CDR2: SEHNR, FQNEAQ (reference sequence). Here the CDR3 reads CASSPDRGGTEQYF. The CDR3 DNA reads TGTGCCAGCAGCCCCGACCGGGGGGGGACGGAGCAGTACTTC.

Only one count was recorded for this clone. V is TRBV27 and J is TRBJ2-7; TRBD1 is a possible D gene (5 bases). The CDR3 totals 12 residues. The germline CDR1 and CDR2 sequences are MNHEY and SMNVEV (reference sequence). The ends were cut back, 3 bases at V and 5 bases at J, with 8 bases in the middle. In nucleotides, the CDR3 is TGTGCCAGCAGTTTTGCAGGGAACGAGCAGTACTTC. Translation gives CASSFAGNEQYF.

The chain employs TRBV30 and TRBJ1-5; maybe TRBD1 (5 bases). The germline V gene has CDR1 GTSNPN and CDR2 SVGIG (reference sequence). The CDR3 runs to 14 residues. Between the trimmed V and J ends, which lost 6 bases and 0 bases, there was a span of 12 bases. The CDR3 region is CACGGENSNQPQHF. In DNA, the CDR3 is TGTGCCTGTGGGGGGGAAAATAGCAATCAGCCCCAGCATTTT.

In nucleotides, the CDR3 is TGTGCCAGCAGCCAAGACAACAGGGATATTGGCTACACCTTC. Protein: CASSQDNRDIGYTF. This rearrangement joins TRBV4-2 to TRBJ1-2; possible D gene TRBD1, 6 bases. The CDR3 consists of 14 residues. Germline loops: CDR1 LGHNA, CDR2 YNFKEQ. V lost 0 bases and J 7 bases, leaving 12 bases between the germline ends.

This sequence joins TRBV27 and TRBJ2-7, with D tentatively TRBD2 (5 bases). Trimming cost V 5 bases and J 6 bases, with 17 bases left between them. Germline lookup yields CDR1 MNHEY and CDR2 SMNVEV (reference sequence). The CDR3 loop spans 14 amino acids. The CDR3 loop reads CASSPLAGLSEQYF. CDR3 DNA: TGTGCCAGCAGTCCGCTAGCAGGCTTATCCGAGCAGTACTTC.

The chain links TRBV7-9 to TRBJ2-7, with 9 bases matching TRBD1. The CDR3 sequence is 14 residues long. Trimming took 4 bases from V and 6 from J; bases not matched to a gene: 7. CDR1 is SEHNR, CDR2 FQNEAQ, per germline (reference sequence). The CDR3 DNA sequence: TGTGCCAGCAGCTGGGACAGGGTCCAGAGCGAGCAGTACTTC. Translated, it gives CASSWDRVQSEQYF.

This chain uses TRBV30 with TRBJ1-5, with D possibly matching TRBD1 (5 bases). CDR1 is GTSNPN and CDR2 is SVGIG in the germline V gene (reference sequence). V lost 2 bases, J lost 6 bases, and 11 bases lay in between. There are 13 residues in the CDR3. As DNA, the CDR3 is TGTGCCTGGAGTCCGGTGGGGGGTCAGCCCCAGCATTTT. It translates to CAWSPVGGQPQHF. Variable domain in full (rest from reference TRBV30 and TRBJ1-5): SQTIHQWPATLVQPVGSPLSLECTVEGTSNPNLYWYRQAAGRGLQLLFYSVGIGQISSEVPQNLSASRPQDRQFILSSKKLLLSDSGFYLCAWSPVGGQPQHFGDGTRLSIL.

The rearrangement links TRBV6-5 to TRBJ1-1; D gene ambiguous. The V and J ends lost 0 bases and 0 bases respectively, with 11 bases between them. The CDR3 has 16 residues. Germline V CDR1 and CDR2: MNHEY, SVGAGI. CDR3 DNA sequence: TGTGCCAGCAGTTACTCGAAGTTCAAGGTGAACACTGAAGCTTTCTTT. Amino acids: CASSYSKFKVNTEAFF.

The V gene is TRBV6-6, the J gene TRBJ2-2, with TRBD1 matching over 7 bases. Germline trimming cut 10 bases from V and 0 bases from J; bases unmatched to any gene: 5. CDR3 length: 14 residues. CDR1 and CDR2 (germline): MNHNY, SVGAGI (reference sequence). The CDR3 region is CATEGQTNTGELFF. Here the CDR3 DNA reads TGTGCCACCGAGGGACAGACGAACACCGGGGAGCTGTTTTTT.

The chain carries TRBV6-4 and TRBJ2-1; D assignment may be TRBD1 or TRBD2 (5 bases each). The CDR3 is 16 amino acids. V was shortened by 0 bases and J by 5 bases, with 14 bases between the two germline ends. In germline, CDR1 is MRHNA, CDR2 SNTAGT. The DNA for the CDR3 is TGTGCCAGCAGTGACTCGGGGGTCTCTTCCCACAATGAGCAGTTCTTC. Translation gives CASSDSGVSSHNEQFF.

The sample holds a few counts of this clone. The chain recombines TRBV28 with TRBJ2-7, with D possibly matching TRBD1 (6 bases). CDR1 and CDR2 from the germline V gene are MDHEN and SYDVKM. Trimming stripped 6 bases from V and 1 base from J, with 13 bases between. CDR3 length: 14 residues. CDR3 protein: CASSAGQFSYEQYF. The CDR3 nucleotides read TGTGCCAGCAGCGCTGGACAGTTTTCCTACGAGCAGTACTTC.

The chain recombines TRBV30 with TRBJ1-3, with 9 bases that match TRBD1. This CDR3 is built from 14 residues. Germline loops: CDR1 GTSNPN, CDR2 SVGIG (reference sequence). V lost 5 bases, J lost 7 bases, and 9 bases stayed unmatched. The CDR3 nucleotides read TGTGCCTGGGGCTCCGGGACAGGGCGCAACACCATATATTTT. Residues: CAWGSGTGRNTIYF.

This chain uses TRBV11-2 with TRBJ2-7, with D perhaps TRBD1 (6 bases). The CDR3 runs to 16 residues. Trimming took off 4 bases at V and 1 base at J, with 17 bases between the two ends. From germline, CDR1 is SGHAT and CDR2 FQNNGV. As DNA, the CDR3 is TGTGCCAGCAGCTCAACCCCCGGGACACGATCCTACGAGCAGTACTTC. Protein sequence: CASSSTPGTRSYEQYF.

The J gene is TRBJ1-5, the V gene TRBV7-2, with D hard to call. Germline V gene sequence: CDR1 SGHTA, CDR2 FQGNSA. This CDR3 is 12 amino acids long. Trimming took off 1 base at V and 6 bases at J, with 4 bases between the two ends. CDR3 nucleotide sequence: TGTGCCAGCAGCTTAGGGACTCAGCCCCAGCATTTT. It yields the protein CASSLGTQPQHF.

This clone was seen only once. The V call is TRBV5-1, the J call TRBJ1-2, with TRBD1 identical over 8 bases. Losses at the gene ends were 4 bases for V and 6 bases for J; bases not matched to a gene: 14. CDR1 and CDR2 from the germline V gene are SGHRS and YFSETQ. This CDR3 region has 16 residues. The CDR3 loop reads CASSEGTGPSVDGYTF. CDR3 in DNA: TGCGCCAGCAGCGAAGGGACAGGACCGTCCGTAGATGGCTACACCTTC.

This chain uses TRBV6-5 with TRBJ2-5; 11 positions match TRBD2. J lost 2 bases, V lost 2 bases, and 4 bases had no gene match. The germline V gene has CDR1 MNHEY and CDR2 SVGAGI. The CDR3 is 16 amino acids. CDR3 sequence reads: CASSYGPSGGQETQYF. The CDR3 DNA follows: TGTGCCAGCAGTTACGGGCCTAGCGGGGGGCAAGAGACCCAGTACTTC.

This rearrangement joins TRBV6-6 to TRBJ2-7; D not certain. Germline CDR1 reads MNHNY; CDR2 reads SVGAGI (reference sequence). This CDR3 contains 13 residues. V shed 2 bases and J shed 2 bases, with 7 bases lying between them. CDR3 loop: CASSYTLTYEQYF. The CDR3 nucleotides are TGTGCCAGCAGTTACACTCTTACCTACGAGCAGTACTTC.

The chain has TRBV2 and TRBJ1-1; possibly TRBD1 for D (5 bases). The germline CDR1 and CDR2 sequences are SNHLY and FYNNEI. The CDR3 is 15 residues long. Trimming took 8 bases from V and 5 from J, leaving 21 bases between them. The DNA for the CDR3 is TGTGCCAGCCTTGGGGTGGGTGGCTGGGGGACTGAAGCTTTCTTT. Encoded protein: CASLGVGGWGTEAFF.

The CDR3, as DNA: TGCGCCAGCAGCCAAGCCCTCCCCGCGGACAGGGACACTGAAGCTTTCTTT. Its protein product is CASSQALPADRDTEAFF. This chain joins TRBV4-3 and TRBJ1-1, with 8 bases aligning to TRBD1. V shed 1 base and J 3 bases; nucleotides not matched to a gene: 10. The CDR3 has 17 residues. From germline, CDR1 is LGHNA and CDR2 YSLEER.

The gene calls are TRBV27 and TRBJ2-1, with no clear D. The V end lost 6 bases, the J end lost 4 bases, and 16 bases lay between the germline ends. The germline V gene encodes CDR1 MNHEY and CDR2 SMNVEV (reference sequence). The CDR3 is made up of 15 amino acids. CDR3 protein: CASRDALTPYNEQFF. In DNA form, the CDR3 reads TGTGCCAGCAGGGACGCTCTCACCCCTTACAATGAGCAGTTCTTC.

The rearrangement joins TRBV9 to TRBJ2-6, with a weak D call TRBD1 (5 bases). The CDR3 runs 20 residues. V gave up 3 bases and J gave up 1 base, with 23 bases separating them. From germline, CDR1 is SGDLS and CDR2 YYNGEE. The CDR3 here is CASSEMVRSGSTSGANVLTF. In nucleotides, the CDR3 is TGTGCCAGCAGCGAAATGGTTAGGTCAGGGTCTACTTCTGGGGCCAACGTCCTGACTTTC.

This chain links TRBV5-1 with TRBJ1-2; D is perhaps TRBD1 (6 bases). Germline CDR1 and CDR2: SGHRS and YFSETQ. V was pared by 4 bases and J by 2 bases, with 21 bases between. The length of the CDR3 is 17 residues. This chain's CDR3 is CASSPALRGQLNYGYTF. The CDR3 nucleotides are TGCGCCAGCAGCCCAGCCCTTCGGGGACAACTCAACTATGGCTACACCTTC. Full variable domain (rest looked up from reference TRBV5-1 and TRBJ1-2): KAGVTQTPRYLIKTRGQQVTLSCSPISGHRSVSWYQQTPGQGLQFLFEYFSETQRNKGNFPGRFSGRQFSNSRSEMNVSTLELGDSALYLCASSPALRGQLNYGYTFGSGTRLTVV.

This sequence joins TRBV7-9 and TRBJ1-5, with D perhaps matching TRBD1 (6 bases). Trimming left V 3 bases short and J 5 bases short, with 8 bases between. Germline loops: CDR1 SEHNR, CDR2 FQNEAQ (reference sequence). The CDR3 is 13 residues long. CDR3 region: CASSLTGDQPQHF. CDR3 sequence (DNA): TGTGCCAGCAGCTTGACAGGCGATCAGCCCCAGCATTTT.